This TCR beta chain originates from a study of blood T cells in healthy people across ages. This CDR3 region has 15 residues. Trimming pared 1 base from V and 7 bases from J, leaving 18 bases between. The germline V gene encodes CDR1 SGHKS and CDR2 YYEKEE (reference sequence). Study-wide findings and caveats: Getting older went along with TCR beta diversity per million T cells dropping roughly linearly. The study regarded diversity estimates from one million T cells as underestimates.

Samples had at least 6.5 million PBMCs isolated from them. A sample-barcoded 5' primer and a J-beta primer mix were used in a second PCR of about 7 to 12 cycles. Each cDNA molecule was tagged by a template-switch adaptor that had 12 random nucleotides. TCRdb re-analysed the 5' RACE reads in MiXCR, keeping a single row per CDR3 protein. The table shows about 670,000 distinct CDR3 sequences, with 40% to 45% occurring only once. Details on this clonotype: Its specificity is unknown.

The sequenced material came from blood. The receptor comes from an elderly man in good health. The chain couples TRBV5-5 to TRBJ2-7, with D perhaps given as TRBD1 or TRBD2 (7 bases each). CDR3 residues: CASSLTPGGGGEQYF. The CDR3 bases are TGTGCCAGCAGCTTGACGCCAGGGGGGGGAGGAGAGCAGTACTTC.